This paragraph reports one T cell receptor (beta chain). This clonotype was counted once. Its cognate antigen has yet to be identified. No base qualities exist here, and no much larger clone lies one base off it. The data were obtained in a study of blood T cells in healthy people across ages (dated by TCRdb to between 2014 and 2016). For the wider study: Template switching captured roughly one uniquely barcoded TCR beta cDNA molecule per two T cells in model experiments. To avoid experimental bias, donors of different ages were distributed randomly across sequencing lanes. Using the same blood draw, the study looked at two additional independent replicas of 1 million unique cDNA reads for two donors, one aged 18 to 30 and the other aged 80 or older. Age-related changes in TCR beta repertoire diversity were measured in the study by deep sequencing normalized with unique cDNA molecular identifiers. Donors were grouped into four age groups: young (average approximately 16 years), middle-aged (around 39), aged (around 56) and long-lived (about 89). Points the paper makes about the study in general: Since profiling was done on bulk unsorted PBMCs, naive and antigen-experienced compartments could not be conclusively compared. Compared with the aged group, the long-lived group had more naive CD4+ T cells, fewer expanded clones and increased TCR diversity, a pattern suggesting age selection. Estimates of total diversity based on one million sequenced T cells were considered lower bounds and underestimates. Observed TCR beta diversity per million T cells fell roughly linearly with age, and a significant reduction was already apparent by age about 38. A strong correlation was found between observed TCR beta diversity and the percentage of naive T cells measured by flow cytometry. Donor CMV infection status was unknown, potentially confounding age-related changes in expanded clonotypes.

Library method: 5' RACE. A second about 7 to 11 cycle PCR used a sample-barcoded 5' primer and a J-beta primer mix. A unique molecular identifier was introduced onto each TCR beta cDNA molecule by a template-switch 5' adaptor carrying 12 random nucleotides. Each sample yielded at least 2.5 million CDR3-containing paired-end reads. All of the RNA was converted into first-strand cDNA using the Mint cDNA synthesis kit, with a TRBC-specific oligonucleotide serving as the primer. After uracil-DNA glycosylase treatment, a first 18-cycle PCR used universal primers M1SS and BC2_uni_R on all cDNA. Concerning the study's data processing: For normalization, 1 million high-quality reads, each with a distinct molecular identifier, were randomly selected from each sample. Reads sharing molecular identifiers were discarded rather than binned into consensus sequences. MiTCR, with a Q25 quality threshold and the strictest error-elimination algorithm, was used for CDR3 identification, clonotype clustering and error correction. Lower-bound total TCR beta diversity was estimated with a nonparametric unseen species model using Euler transformation. The raw public reads went through TCRdb reprocessing: fastp at Q25, MiXCR clone calling, in-frame beta chains kept. Rows matching on CDR3 protein sequence are summarized as one entry with the most common DNA and genes. What appears here as the V and J calls and clone size reflects TCRdb's work, not the paper's. This sample is represented by 1,800,000 or so distinct CDR3 sequences; roughly 43% of them were singletons. The top ten clonotypes cover around 23% of the sample.

Donors were 39 systemically healthy Caucasian individuals from Russia aged roughly 6 to 100 years. Each donor gave ten milliliters of peripheral blood, drawn into EDTA-treated Vacutainer tubes. Ficoll-Paque density-gradient centrifugation was used to isolate PBMCs, with at least 6 million obtained per sample. Trizol reagent was used to extract total RNA from PBMCs, with at least 5.5 micrograms per sample. For every donor, flow cytometry on a PBMC aliquot measured the percentage of naive CD45RAhigh/CD27high T cells. Trimming accounts for 4 bases at V and 8 bases at J, while the number of junction bases matched to no gene is 7. CDR1 is given as SGHVS and CDR2 as FQNEAQ, both from the germline V gene. The CDR3 runs 14 residues from the cysteine to the phenylalanine. Only the CDR3 DNA stays, 42 bases, in frame from base 1.

The sequence is built from TRBV7-8 and TRBJ2-7, with 11 bases matching TRBD1. The receptor was isolated from a human donor in good health. Sequenced input: blood. The CDR3 sequence is CASSSGTGGLKQYF. The sequence in DNA is TGTGCCAGCAGCTCGGGGACAGGGGGTTTGAAGCAGTACTTC.